This T cell receptor beta chain appears in the sequencing data of a study of T-cell reconstitution after alpha-beta-depleted transplantation in children. This clonotype was picked up many times. The authors prepared the TCRbeta library with unique molecular identifiers. TCRdb re-derived calls from the PCR reads in MiXCR, one entry per CDR3 protein. The sample has 200,000 to 300,000 distinct CDR3 sequences; about 12% are singletons. Here the sequenced sample was PBMCs from the stem cell graft donor, taken from the stem cell graft. The origin of this receptor is a human donor who donated a stem cell graft to a child with acute lymphoblastic leukemia.

The CDR3 nucleotides are TGTGCCGCTACAGATACCTATGGCTACACCTTC. This encodes CAATDTYGYTF. The chain links TRBV6-5 to TRBJ1-2; D is undetermined. Germline CDR1 reads MNHEY; CDR2 reads SVGAGI. Between the trimmed V and J ends, which lost 11 bases and 4 bases, there was a span of 11 bases. The CDR3 totals 11 residues.